The 25 T cell receptor beta chains below come from one sample, sequenced in a study of blood T cell repertoires in COVID-19. Sequencing was performed with immunoSEQ multiplex PCR; in TCRdb, only in-frame clones are kept and a portion is missing. The repertoire includes 60,000 or so clones, more than 75% of them detected once, and approximately 12% sits in the top ten. The specimen sequenced was peripheral blood. Receptor source: a human donor in a cohort sampled during active COVID-19.

This clone was counted many times. The chain links TRBV19 to TRBJ1-1; 9 nucleotides align to TRBD1. The CDR3 spans 15 residues. Germline V gives CDR1 LNHDA, CDR2 SQIVND (reference sequence). After removal of 5 bases from V and 1 base from J, the junction contained 5 bases not matched to a gene. The CDR3 protein is CASSSRQGGNTEAFF. CDR3 coding DNA: TGTGCCAGTAGTTCGAGACAGGGGGGGAACACTGAAGCTTTCTTT.

The chain links TRBV14 to TRBJ1-2; D not resolved. Per the germline V gene, CDR1 is SGHDN and CDR2 is FVKESK. Between the trimmed V and J ends, which lost 1 base and 5 bases, there was a span of 11 bases. The CDR3 consists of 14 residues. Here the CDR3 DNA reads TGTGCCAGCAGCCAAGGACTGCTTGGGTATGGCTACACCTTC. Residues: CASSQGLLGYGYTF. The variable domain in full, with the rest retrieved from reference TRBV14 and TRBJ1-2, is EAGVTQFPSHSVIEKGQTVTLRCDPISGHDNLYWYRRVMGKEIKFLLHFVKESKQDESGMPNNRFLAERTGGTYSTLKVQPAELEDSGVYFCASSQGLLGYGYTFGSGTRLTVV.

This chain uses TRBV7-8 with TRBJ2-2, with D maybe TRBD1 (5 bases). Deletions cut 5 bases from V and 0 bases from J, with 10 bases between. Looked up from germline, CDR1 is SGHVS and CDR2 is FQNEAQ. There are 15 residues in the CDR3. CDR3 coding DNA: TGTGCCAGCAGCCCCATGGGGCCGAACACCGGGGAGCTGTTTTTT. Residues: CASSPMGPNTGELFF.

This clone was detected once. The V gene is TRBV4-1, the J gene TRBJ1-1, with unresolved D. V was clipped by 0 bases and J by 3 bases, with 8 bases between them. The CDR3 length is 14 residues. CDR1 is MGHRA and CDR2 is YSYEKL in the germline V gene. CDR3 nucleotides: TGCGCCAGCAGCCAAGATCCGGGTGACACTGAAGCTTTCTTT. Translation gives CASSQDPGDTEAFF.

Ten or more counts support this clone. This chain connects TRBV2 to TRBJ1-1; D is possibly TRBD1 (5 bases). There are 14 residues in the CDR3. The V gene's germline CDR1 is SNHLY and CDR2 FYNNEI. The V end lost 0 bases, the J end lost 2 bases, and 7 bases lay between the germline ends. The chain's CDR3 is CASSEAGPNTEAFF. As DNA, the CDR3 is TGTGCCAGCAGTGAAGCGGGGCCAAACACTGAAGCTTTCTTT.

The rearrangement links TRBV19 to TRBJ2-4; 7 nucleotides line up with TRBD2. The CDR3 is 14 amino acids. The ends lost 6 bases at V and 3 bases at J; junction bases unmatched: 5. CDR1 is LNHDA and CDR2 is SQIVND in the germline V gene (reference sequence). The CDR3, as DNA: TGTGCCAGTAGCCAGCCGGGGGGCAAAAACATTCAGTACTTC. This sequence encodes CASSQPGGKNIQYF. Together with reference TRBV19 and TRBJ2-4, the CDR3 gives the full variable domain: DGGITQSPKYLFRKEGQNVTLSCEQNLNHDAMYWYRQDPGQGLRLIYYSQIVNDFQKGDIAEGYSVSREKKESFPLTVTSAQKNPTAFYLCASSQPGGKNIQYFGAGTRLSVL.

The chain is built from TRBV10-1 and TRBJ1-4; possible D gene TRBD1, 6 bases. Germline CDR1 WNHNN, CDR2 SYGVQD (reference sequence). CDR3 length: 16 residues. V was shortened by 6 bases and J by 0 bases, with 14 bases between the two germline ends. This chain's CDR3 is CASRATGIATNEKLFF. As DNA, the CDR3 is TGCGCCAGCAGGGCGACAGGCATTGCAACTAATGAAAAACTGTTTTTT.

This clone was observed once. The chain is built from TRBV6-6 and TRBJ2-7, with 10 bases aligning to TRBD2. V lost 6 bases to trimming and J lost 4 bases; unmatched junction nucleotides: 9. The CDR3 extends over 15 amino acids. The germline CDR1 and CDR2 sequences are MNHNY and SVGAGI (reference sequence). The CDR3 DNA reads TGTGCCAGCAGCCTTCTAGCGGGGGAGGGATACGAGCAGTACTTC. It yields the protein CASSLLAGEGYEQYF.

This clone was picked up a small number of times. The chain employs TRBV2 and TRBJ1-4, with D possibly being TRBD1 (5 bases). Germline values: CDR1 SNHLY, CDR2 FYNNEI. V lost 3 bases, J lost 4 bases, and 9 bases lay in between. The CDR3 contains 14 residues. As DNA, the CDR3 is TGTGCCAGCAGTGATGGGACTGTTAATGAAAAACTGTTTTTT. Translated, it gives CASSDGTVNEKLFF.

This chain connects TRBV21-1 to TRBJ2-4; TRBD2, the table's D call, lacks a check against the DNA. TRBV21-1 is deemed a pseudogene. The CDR3 covers 14 residues. This CDR3 reads CASSPRGGFCIQYF. The CDR3 DNA sequence: TGTGCCAGCAGCCCTCGGGGAGGGTTTTGCATTCAGTACTTC.

The chain couples TRBV19 to TRBJ1-5, with D uncertain. Trimming pared 6 bases from V and 5 bases from J, leaving 14 bases between. Germline V CDR1 and CDR2: LNHDA, SQIVND (reference sequence). CDR3 length: 14 amino acids. The CDR3 spells CASSVRARDQPQHF. In DNA form, the CDR3 reads TGTGCCAGTAGCGTAAGAGCCCGCGATCAGCCCCAGCATTTT.

This clone was seen a few times. This sequence joins TRBV19 and TRBJ1-5; D is unresolved. Trimming took off 1 base at V and 7 bases at J, with 5 bases between the two ends. This CDR3 has 12 residues. Germline lookup yields CDR1 LNHDA and CDR2 SQIVND (reference sequence). The DNA for the CDR3 is TGTGCCAGTAGTATAGGGCGGCAGCCCCAGCATTTT. It specifies CASSIGRQPQHF. Based on the CDR3 plus reference TRBV19 and TRBJ1-5, the full variable domain is DGGITQSPKYLFRKEGQNVTLSCEQNLNHDAMYWYRQDPGQGLRLIYYSQIVNDFQKGDIAEGYSVSREKKESFPLTVTSAQKNPTAFYLCASSIGRQPQHFGDGTRLSIL.

This rearrangement joins TRBV11-2 to TRBJ2-2; D is possibly TRBD2 (6 bases). Germline V gene lookup returns CDR1 SGHAT and CDR2 FQNNGV. The V end was cut by 3 bases, the J end by 5 bases, with 13 bases between. The CDR3 totals 15 residues. The CDR3 here is CASSFRDWGTGELFF. CDR3 DNA: TGTGCCAGCAGCTTCCGGGACTGGGGAACCGGGGAGCTGTTTTTT.

This rearrangement joins TRBV18 to TRBJ2-1; tentatively, D is TRBD2 (5 bases). Per germline, CDR1 KGHSH and CDR2 LQKENI. Trimming shortened V by 5 bases and J by 7 bases, and 6 bases separated the two germline ends. The CDR3 is 11 residues long. CDR3: CASSTGNEQFF. In DNA form, the CDR3 reads TGTGCCAGCTCAACGGGGAATGAGCAGTTCTTC.

Only one count was recorded for this clone. The genes are TRBV5-4 and TRBJ2-3; 8 bases map to TRBD2. Unmatched junction bases numbered 7, after V lost 4 bases and J lost 3 bases. Germline CDR1 reads SGHNT; CDR2 reads YYREEE (reference sequence). The CDR3 length is 15 residues. CDR3 bases: TGTGCCAGCAGCCCGGGCGGGGGGAGGACAGATACGCAGTATTTT. It codes for CASSPGGGRTDTQYF.

J is TRBJ2-6 and V is TRBV18; the match to TRBD1 covers 11 bases. Germline-derived CDR1 and CDR2 are KGHSH and LQKENI. Trimming removed 0 bases from V and 3 bases from J; junction bases left unmatched: 7. The CDR3 has 19 residues. CDR3 in amino acids: CASSPPGTGGISGANVLTF. CDR3 coding DNA: TGTGCCAGCTCACCACCGGGGACAGGGGGAATTAGTGGGGCCAACGTCCTGACTTTC.

V is TRBV19 and J is TRBJ2-2, with a possible D match to TRBD2 (5 bases). CDR3 length equals 14 residues. Trimming cost V 3 bases and J 6 bases, with 11 bases left between them. CDR1 and CDR2 from the germline V gene are LNHDA and SQIVND (reference sequence). CDR3 in DNA: TGTGCCAGTAGTATGGGGAGTTGGTCCGGGGAGCTGTTTTTT. Translated, it gives CASSMGSWSGELFF.

The rearrangement joins TRBV7-8 to TRBJ2-3, with 14 bases fitting TRBD2. With 5 bases clipped from V and 0 bases from J, the junction kept 10 bases outside the gene matches. The CDR3 sequence is 19 residues long. Germline V gene data show CDR1 as SGHVS and CDR2 as FQNEAQ. CDR3 sequence: CASSPPGLAGASSTDTQYF. The DNA for the CDR3 is TGTGCCAGCAGCCCGCCGGGACTAGCGGGGGCCTCTAGCACAGATACGCAGTATTTT. The full variable domain, completed using reference TRBV7-8 and TRBJ2-3, is GAGVSQSPRYKVAKRGQDVALRCDPISGHVSLFWYQQALGQGPEFLTYFQNEAQLDKSGLPSDRFFAERPEGSVSTLKIQRTQQEDSAVYLCASSPPGLAGASSTDTQYFGPGTRLTVL.

This clone has just a few counts. The chain is built from TRBV5-1 and TRBJ1-6, with TRBD1 identical over 8 bases. Germline V CDR1 and CDR2: SGHRS, YFSETQ. The length of the CDR3 is 16 residues. V lost 2 bases, J lost 9 bases, and 10 bases stayed unmatched. The CDR3 loop reads CASSFGQGGRGSPLHF. The CDR3 bases are TGCGCCAGCAGCTTCGGACAGGGAGGGCGAGGTTCACCCCTCCACTTT. Based on the CDR3 plus reference TRBV5-1 and TRBJ1-6, the full variable domain is KAGVTQTPRYLIKTRGQQVTLSCSPISGHRSVSWYQQTPGQGLQFLFEYFSETQRNKGNFPGRFSGRQFSNSRSEMNVSTLELGDSALYLCASSFGQGGRGSPLHFGNGTRLTVT.

V and J are TRBV19 and TRBJ2-6, with a weak D call TRBD2 (5 bases). V lost 1 base and J 2 bases, leaving 9 bases between the germline ends. Germline V gene data show CDR1 as LNHDA and CDR2 as SQIVND (reference sequence). The CDR3 has 16 amino acids. CDR3 in amino acids: CASSIVRGTGANVLTF. In DNA, the CDR3 is TGTGCCAGTAGTATAGTGCGAGGGACTGGGGCCAACGTCCTGACTTTC.

The rearrangement joins TRBV6-2 or TRBV6-3 to TRBJ2-1, with TRBD2 matching over 12 bases. This CDR3 is 19 amino acids long. Germline V gene data show CDR1 as MNHEY and CDR2 as SVGEGT. With 5 bases clipped from V and 4 bases from J, the junction kept 15 bases outside the gene matches. CDR3 protein: CASSPLSLKTSGGYNEQFF. The CDR3 coding sequence is TGTGCCAGCAGTCCCCTCTCCCTTAAGACTAGCGGGGGATACAATGAGCAGTTCTTC.

The chain combines TRBV5-4 with TRBJ2-1, with 7 bases aligning to TRBD1. J lost 2 bases, V lost 0 bases, and 2 bases had no gene match. The CDR3 runs 15 residues. CDR1 is SGHNT and CDR2 is YYREEE in the germline V gene (reference sequence). CDR3 bases: TGTGCCAGCAGCTTGGTAGGGGGCCCCTACAATGAGCAGTTCTTC. Translated: CASSLVGGPYNEQFF.

The V and J genes are TRBV10-1 and TRBJ2-1; D ambiguous. This CDR3 comprises 15 residues. Germline CDR1 WNHNN, CDR2 SYGVQD (reference sequence). With 0 bases removed from V and 5 bases from J, the gap between germline ends came to 11 bases. DNA of the CDR3: TGCGCCAGCAGTGAGTCGGCTAGAGCAGACAATGAGCAGTTCTTC. Amino acid sequence: CASSESARADNEQFF.

The chain is built from TRBV6-5 and TRBJ2-5; 9 bases fit TRBD1. The V segment lost 10 bases and the J segment 4 bases; nucleotides outside the gene matches: 7. There are 13 residues in the CDR3. Looked up from germline, CDR1 is MNHEY and CDR2 is SVGAGI. CDR3 residues: CATHRGLGETQYF. The CDR3 DNA sequence: TGTGCCACACACAGGGGGCTAGGAGAGACCCAGTACTTC.

The chain uses TRBV4-2 and TRBJ2-3; the D is unclear. Germline values: CDR1 LGHNA, CDR2 YNFKEQ. Between the trimmed V and J ends, which lost 1 base and 4 bases, there was a span of 12 bases. The CDR3 length is 15 residues. CDR3 in DNA: TGTGCCAGCAGCCAAGGACGGCTAGAGGCAGATACGCAGTATTTT. It encodes CASSQGRLEADTQYF.